These 28 T cell receptor beta chains were sequenced from one sample in a study of blood T cell repertoires in COVID-19. Only in-frame clones appear in the TCRdb table, and some are missing; sequencing was by immunoSEQ multiplex PCR. The profile shows a few hundred thousand clones, around 86% of them singletons. Sequences were obtained from peripheral blood. These receptors came from a young woman with active or convalescent COVID-19.

This clone has only a few counts. V usage is TRBV4-3 and J usage is TRBJ1-2, with D uncertain. Trimming took off 0 bases at V and 3 bases at J, with 11 bases between the two ends. CDR3 length equals 15 residues. The germline CDR1 and CDR2 sequences are LGHNA and YSLEER. The CDR3 bases are TGCGCCAGCAGCCAAGATCGAGGGAGGTACTATGGCTACACCTTC. Protein product: CASSQDRGRYYGYTF.

The chain links TRBV2 to TRBJ1-1, with D possibly being TRBD1 (6 bases). The ends were cut back, 7 bases at V and 8 bases at J, with 11 bases in the middle. Germline CDR1 reads SNHLY; CDR2 reads FYNNEI. This CDR3 spans 11 amino acids. The CDR3 DNA reads as TGTGCCAGCACCCGGCAGGGGGAAGCTTTCTTT. Translated, it gives CASTRQGEAFF.

The chain carries TRBV7-9 and TRBJ1-2; a possible D gene is TRBD1 (5 bases). The length of the CDR3 is 14 residues. The V gene's germline CDR1 is SEHNR and CDR2 FQNEAQ (reference sequence). V dropped 11 bases and J dropped 6 bases, with 22 bases sitting between them. CDR3 in amino acids: CAGAEAGNRNGYTF. In nucleotides, the CDR3 is TGTGCCGGGGCCGAAGCAGGGAATAGAAATGGCTACACCTTC.

This chain joins TRBV6-5 and TRBJ1-2; D possibly corresponds to TRBD1 (6 bases). With 0 bases removed from V and 4 bases from J, the gap between germline ends came to 9 bases. CDR3 size: 14 residues. Germline values: CDR1 MNHEY, CDR2 SVGAGI. The CDR3 sequence: CASSYSGQIYGYTF. The CDR3 DNA reads TGTGCCAGCAGTTACTCAGGACAGATCTATGGCTACACCTTC.

V usage is TRBV5-4 and J usage is TRBJ2-1, with 8 bases matching TRBD2. Trimming at V came to 5 bases and at J to 9 bases, leaving 10 bases not matched to a gene. Germline V lookup: CDR1 SGHNT, CDR2 YYREEE (reference sequence). CDR3 length equals 14 residues. The CDR3 reads CASSSPGGAVEQFF. The CDR3 DNA reads as TGTGCCAGCAGTTCCCCCGGGGGGGCCGTTGAGCAGTTCTTC.

This rearrangement joins TRBV5-1 to TRBJ2-5; 12 positions match TRBD1. Germline V gene lookup returns CDR1 SGHRS and CDR2 YFSETQ. The CDR3 totals 18 residues. With V trimmed by 1 base and J by 2 bases, 9 bases remained unmatched. The CDR3 protein is CASSLTGTGGSGQETQYF. The CDR3 nucleotides are TGCGCCAGCAGCTTGACCGGGACAGGGGGCAGCGGGCAAGAGACCCAGTACTTC.

This chain connects TRBV6-5 to TRBJ1-3; D is ambiguous. V was pared by 5 bases and J by 8 bases, with 10 bases between. The CDR3 has 12 amino acids. Germline V gives CDR1 MNHEY, CDR2 SVGAGI. Here the CDR3 reads CASSPFGDTIYF. CDR3 nucleotide sequence: TGTGCCAGCAGTCCTTTCGGGGACACCATATATTTT.

The chain combines TRBV5-1 with TRBJ1-1; 7 bases fit TRBD1. Germline trimming cut 3 bases from V and 5 bases from J; bases unmatched to any gene: 10. The CDR3 spans 15 residues. Germline values: CDR1 SGHRS, CDR2 YFSETQ. CDR3 sequence reads: CASSSGTASGTEAFF. The DNA for the CDR3 is TGCGCCAGCAGCTCTGGGACAGCCTCGGGGACTGAAGCTTTCTTT.

This chain joins TRBV5-6 and TRBJ1-6, with unresolved D. Germline V gene data show CDR1 as SGHDT and CDR2 as YYEEEE. The CDR3 has 16 amino acids. V was pared by 0 bases and J by 0 bases, with 7 bases between. DNA of the CDR3: TGTGCCAGCAGCTTGGGAGGCGGCTCCTATAATTCACCCCTCCACTTT. Its protein product is CASSLGGGSYNSPLHF.

V is TRBV5-1 and J is TRBJ2-5; D gene uncertain. V was clipped by 1 base and J by 3 bases, with 7 bases between them. Germline lookup yields CDR1 SGHRS and CDR2 YFSETQ. The CDR3 is 13 amino acids. The CDR3 spells CASSLTHKETQYF. In DNA form, the CDR3 reads TGCGCCAGCAGCTTGACTCATAAAGAGACCCAGTACTTC.

The chain has TRBV29-1 and TRBJ1-1, with 8 bases fitting TRBD1. The CDR3 totals 11 residues. Germline assignment: CDR1 SQVTM and CDR2 ANQGSEA. The V segment lost 6 bases and the J segment 4 bases; nucleotides outside the gene matches: 1. The CDR3 protein is CSVTGGTEAFF. The CDR3 coding sequence is TGCAGCGTCACAGGGGGCACTGAAGCTTTCTTT.

The chain uses TRBV2 and TRBJ1-2; D perhaps matches TRBD1 (6 bases). V lost 11 bases to trimming and J lost 2 bases, with 12 bases between them. The CDR3 runs 12 residues. Germline values: CDR1 SNHLY, CDR2 FYNNEI. CDR3 in amino acids: CAGTGTNYGYTF. In DNA, the CDR3 is TGTGCCGGAACAGGGACCAACTATGGCTACACCTTC. The full variable domain, with the rest looked up from reference TRBV2 and TRBJ1-2, is EPEVTQTPSHQVTQMGQEVILRCVPISNHLYFYWYRQILGQKVEFLVSFYNNEISEKSEIFDDQFSVERPDGSNFTLKIRSTKLEDSAMYFCAGTGTNYGYTFGSGTRLTVV.

About this clone itself: This sample also contains other DNA sequences that code for the same CDR3. The rearrangement joins TRBV5-5 to TRBJ2-7; TRBD2 matches at 7 bases. V trimming: 0 bases; J trimming: 0 bases; junction bases outside the gene matches: 0. CDR3 size: 14 residues. CDR1 is SGHKS, CDR2 YYEKEE, per germline (reference sequence). The CDR3 bases are TGTGCCAGCAGCTTGGGCGGGAGCTCCTACGAGCAGTACTTC. The encoded protein is CASSLGGSSYEQYF.

This clone was seen once. V is TRBV7-2 and J is TRBJ1-2; 9 bases align to TRBD1. In germline, CDR1 is SGHTA, CDR2 FQGNSA. V shed 8 bases and J 4 bases; nucleotides not matched to a gene: 11. CDR3 length: 15 residues. The CDR3 DNA reads as TGTGCCAGCGACTACACAGGGGGCGCGAGCTATGGCTACACCTTC. Protein sequence: CASDYTGGASYGYTF.

V usage is TRBV3-1 (or the pseudogene TRBV3-2) and J usage is TRBJ1-1, with D perhaps TRBD1 (5 bases). V was pared by 5 bases and J by 11 bases, with 18 bases between. This CDR3 region has 13 residues. Germline V gene data show CDR1 as LGHDT and CDR2 as YNNKEL (reference sequence). For the CDR3, the DNA is TGTGCCAGCAGCAAGGGGCCAGGGCGGGATGCTTTCTTT. Its translation: CASSKGPGRDAFF.

This clone was found a few times. At the DNA level, this CDR3 is encoded by other sequences in the same sample as well. This chain links TRBV14 with TRBJ1-2; 10 bases are shared with TRBD1. CDR1 is SGHDN, CDR2 FVKESK, per germline. CDR3 length equals 15 residues. Trimming took 1 base from V and 5 from J; bases not matched to a gene: 4. The CDR3 coding sequence is TGTGCCAGCAGCCAAGCCGGGACAGGGGTATATGGCTACACCTTC. Its translation is CASSQAGTGVYGYTF.

The CDR3 coding sequence is TGTGCCAGCGTCATCCTCCAGGGGGGTCAGGCTGAAGCTTTCTTT. Residues: CASVILQGGQAEAFF. V and J are TRBV6-5 and TRBJ1-1, with 7 bases lining up with TRBD1. Looked up from germline, CDR1 is MNHEY and CDR2 is SVGAGI. The trim removed 8 bases at V and 6 bases at J, leaving 15 bases unmatched. The CDR3 length is 15 residues.

The chain combines TRBV6-6 with TRBJ2-5; TRBD1 matches at 8 bases. Germline V gives CDR1 MNHNY, CDR2 SVGAGI (reference sequence). V was clipped by 0 bases and J by 1 base; unmatched bases: 1. There are 15 residues in the CDR3. The CDR3 protein is CASSYSRGLQETQYF. The CDR3 nucleotides are TGTGCCAGCAGTTACTCCAGGGGGCTCCAAGAGACCCAGTACTTC.

The chain has TRBV21-1 and TRBJ1-3. TRBV21-1 is a recognized pseudogene. The CDR3 has 15 amino acids. This CDR3 is CASSKEGEAGNTIYF. CDR3 DNA: TGTGCCAGCAGCAAAGAAGGGGAGGCAGGAAACACCATATATTTT.

The chain combines TRBV7-3 with TRBJ1-4; tentative D call: TRBD1 (5 bases). V shed 1 base and J shed 12 bases, with 12 bases lying between them. Germline V lookup: CDR1 SGHTA, CDR2 FQGTGA. The CDR3 consists of 13 residues. The CDR3 loop is CASSLIQGGELFF. The CDR3 nucleotides read TGTGCCAGCAGCTTAATTCAGGGAGGAGAACTGTTTTTT.

This chain connects TRBV6-2 or TRBV6-3 to TRBJ2-1; weak D call: TRBD2 (7 bases). Trimming cost V 4 bases and J 7 bases, with 20 bases left between them. The CDR3 runs to 16 residues. Per the germline V gene, CDR1 is MNHEY and CDR2 is SVGEGT. CDR3 sequence reads: CASSSPRGGAGNEQFF. The CDR3 nucleotides read TGTGCCAGCAGTTCCCCCCGTGGGGGGGCGGGGAATGAGCAGTTCTTC.

The rearrangement uses TRBV7-8 and TRBJ1-4; a possible D gene is TRBD1 (6 bases). CDR3 size: 14 residues. Trimming took 3 bases from V and 8 from J, leaving 13 bases between them. From germline, CDR1 is SGHVS and CDR2 FQNEAQ. The CDR3: CASSLWGRGEKLFF. For the CDR3, the DNA is TGTGCCAGCAGCTTGTGGGGGCGCGGGGAAAAACTGTTTTTT.

The chain couples TRBV2 to TRBJ1-2; D gene unclear. CDR3 length: 15 residues. CDR1 and CDR2 (germline): SNHLY, FYNNEI. V was pared by 6 bases and J by 0 bases, with 14 bases between. CDR3 sequence reads: CASSPLDKSNYGYTF. DNA of the CDR3: TGTGCCAGCAGCCCCCTCGACAAATCTAACTATGGCTACACCTTC.

The CDR3 coding sequence is TGTGCCAGTAGTATCCGGGACAGCCGTCGGAATGAGCAGTTCTTC. Protein sequence: CASSIRDSRRNEQFF. The gene calls are TRBV19 and TRBJ2-1; 7 nucleotides match TRBD1. The CDR3 sequence is 15 residues long. The V segment lost 3 bases and the J segment 7 bases; nucleotides outside the gene matches: 9. Germline CDR1 LNHDA, CDR2 SQIVND (reference sequence).

A remark on this clone: This sample includes further DNA sequences coding for the same CDR3. The chain is built from TRBV18 and TRBJ2-5; D is unclear. This CDR3 is built from 12 residues. Germline CDR1 KGHSH, CDR2 LQKENI. With 2 bases removed from V and 4 bases from J, the gap between germline ends came to 5 bases. The DNA for the CDR3 is TGTGCCAGCTCACCAGGCGGAGAGACCCAGTACTTC. Translation gives CASSPGGETQYF.

The gene calls are TRBV29-1 and TRBJ2-3, with D perhaps matching TRBD2 (5 bases). In germline, CDR1 is SQVTM, CDR2 ANQGSEA. This CDR3 is built from 13 residues. Trimming shortened V by 5 bases and J by 2 bases, and 11 bases separated the two germline ends. CDR3 sequence reads: CSVLRVPTDTQYF. The DNA of the CDR3 is TGCAGCGTTCTGAGGGTTCCCACAGATACGCAGTATTTT.

This chain joins TRBV7-2 and TRBJ1-1; 7 bases are shared with TRBD1. V shed 5 bases and J 0 bases; nucleotides not matched to a gene: 3. The CDR3 totals 14 residues. Germline CDR1 is SGHTA and CDR2 is FQGNSA. The CDR3 is CASSPGQMNTEAFF. The CDR3 nucleotides read TGTGCCAGCAGCCCGGGACAGATGAACACTGAAGCTTTCTTT. Filled out from reference TRBV7-2 and TRBJ1-1, the complete variable domain reads GAGVSQSPSNKVTEKGKDVELRCDPISGHTALYWYRQSLGQGLEFLIYFQGNSAPDKSGLPSDRFSAERTGGSVSTLTIQRTQQEDSAVYLCASSPGQMNTEAFFGQGTRLTVV.

This clone came up a few times. This sample also contains other DNA sequences that code for the same CDR3. The chain is built from TRBV2 and TRBJ1-5; 7 nucleotides agree with TRBD1. V was pared by 6 bases and J by 4 bases, with 3 bases of the junction left unmatched. The CDR3 totals 13 residues. CDR1 SNHLY and CDR2 FYNNEI come from the germline V gene. In DNA form, the CDR3 reads TGTGCCAGCAGGGGACAGTCGAATCAGCCCCAGCATTTT. Translating gives CASRGQSNQPQHF.